Shown below are 29 T cell receptor beta chains from a single sample sequenced in a study of type 1 regulatory T cells. Antigens for these TCRs are unknown. MiXCR was run by TCRdb on the reads, yielding one entry per CDR3 protein. The data hold 60,000 to 70,000 distinct CDR3 sequences, with approximately 47% observed a single time. Sequenced input: cultured non-Tr1 T cells, either the whole culture or a sorted T cell fraction (not recorded which). The receptors come from a human donor in good health.

Here the CDR3 DNA reads TGTGCCACCAGCACTAGCGGGGGGGCCTTCGATGAGCAGTTCTTC. This translates into CATSTSGGAFDEQFF. The chain is built from TRBV24-1 and TRBJ2-1; 13 bases agree with TRBD2. The length of the CDR3 is 15 residues. The junction had 7 bases not matched to a gene; V was cut back by 7 bases and J by 8 bases. Germline V gene data show CDR1 as KGHDR and CDR2 as SFDVKD.

This clonotype was seen more than once but under ten times. V gene TRBV18 combines with J gene TRBJ1-5, with D maybe TRBD1 (6 bases). The germline V gene encodes CDR1 KGHSH and CDR2 LQKENI. V lost 2 bases and J lost 5, with 16 bases in between. The CDR3 covers 16 residues. The CDR3 DNA reads as TGTGCCAGCTCACCATACTTGGCAGGGGAGGATCAGCCCCAGCATTTT. Protein: CASSPYLAGEDQPQHF.

This chain connects TRBV19 to TRBJ1-4; the D gene is possibly TRBD1 (5 bases). Germline CDR1 reads LNHDA; CDR2 reads SQIVND (reference sequence). The CDR3 is made up of 15 amino acids. V lost 5 bases, J lost 6 bases, and 16 bases lay in between. The CDR3 loop reads CASSPRQNRDEKLFF. The CDR3 nucleotides read TGTGCCAGTAGTCCCAGACAGAACAGAGATGAAAAACTGTTTTTT.

V usage is TRBV30 and J usage is TRBJ1-2; TRBD1 agrees at 9 bases. Germline lookup yields CDR1 GTSNPN and CDR2 SVGIG (reference sequence). V lost 3 bases and J lost 8; bases outside the gene matches: 4. The CDR3 is 12 amino acids. CDR3 amino acids: CAWSEQGAGYTF. The DNA for the CDR3 is TGTGCCTGGAGCGAACAGGGGGCAGGCTACACCTTC.

CDR3 protein: CSASRLAPVREQFF. As DNA, the CDR3 is TGCAGTGCTAGTCGTCTAGCGCCGGTTAGAGAGCAGTTCTTC. The rearrangement joins TRBV20-1 to TRBJ2-1; possible D gene TRBD2, 6 bases. Trimming pared 3 bases from V and 10 bases from J, leaving 19 bases between. CDR3 length: 14 amino acids. Germline lookup yields CDR1 DFQATT and CDR2 SNEGSKA (reference sequence).

V and J are TRBV7-2 and TRBJ2-7; perhaps TRBD1 as D (6 bases). Germline CDR1 and CDR2: SGHTA and FQGNSA. The length of the CDR3 is 13 residues. V gave up 6 bases and J gave up 2 bases, with 11 bases separating them. The CDR3 bases are TGTGCCAGCAGGAGGACAGAAGCCTACGAGCAGTACTTC. It codes for CASRRTEAYEQYF.

This clonotype was counted once. V is TRBV7-2 and J is TRBJ2-1; D not certain. Per the germline V gene, CDR1 is SGHTA and CDR2 is FQGNSA. The V gene lost 1 base and the J gene lost 0 bases, with 19 bases spanning the gap. The CDR3 totals 19 residues. The CDR3: CASSLVLAAMSRSYNEQFF. The CDR3 DNA reads as TGTGCCAGCAGCTTAGTCCTTGCGGCAATGTCCCGCTCCTACAATGAGCAGTTCTTC.

The genes are TRBV24-1 and TRBJ2-7; D is tentatively TRBD1 or TRBD2 (6 bases each). The length of the CDR3 is 16 residues. Germline V CDR1 and CDR2: KGHDR, SFDVKD. Trimming stripped 4 bases from V and 3 bases from J, with 18 bases between. The CDR3 region is CATSEGVPGGGYEQYF. CDR3 nucleotides: TGTGCCACCAGTGAGGGGGTCCCTGGAGGGGGCTACGAGCAGTACTTC.

V and J are TRBV11-2 and TRBJ1-5; D is undetermined. The germline V gene encodes CDR1 SGHAT and CDR2 FQNNGV. V dropped 0 bases and J dropped 3 bases, with 6 bases sitting between them. The CDR3 is 14 residues long. Here the CDR3 reads CASSLDRANQPQHF. CDR3 nucleotides: TGTGCCAGCAGCTTAGATCGAGCCAATCAGCCCCAGCATTTT.

The chain is built from TRBV3-1 and TRBJ2-3; 8 nucleotides line up with TRBD2. Per the germline V gene, CDR1 is LGHDT and CDR2 is YNNKEL (reference sequence). With V trimmed by 4 bases and J by 2 bases, 8 bases remained unmatched. This CDR3 has 16 amino acids. CDR3 sequence (DNA): TGTGCCAGCAGCCTCGGAGGCGGGGGGACCACAGATACGCAGTATTTT. Encoded protein: CASSLGGGGTTDTQYF.

This clonotype was counted only a few times. The chain joins TRBV27 to TRBJ1-5; TRBD1 matches at 7 bases. CDR1 MNHEY and CDR2 SMNVEV come from the germline V gene (reference sequence). Trimming at V came to 6 bases and at J to 4 bases, leaving 9 bases not matched to a gene. The CDR3 consists of 15 residues. CDR3 DNA: TGTGCCAGCAGGGCTGGACAGGAGTTAAATCAGCCCCAGCATTTT. This translates into CASRAGQELNQPQHF.

This clonotype was observed a handful of times. J is TRBJ2-7 and V is TRBV29-1; 11 bases are shared with TRBD2. CDR3 length: 15 amino acids. Germline assignment: CDR1 SQVTM and CDR2 ANQGSEA. Trimming took 1 base from V and 7 from J; bases not matched to a gene: 9. The CDR3 bases are TGCAGCGTTGAAGTTGGGCTAGCGGGGGGTAAGGAGCAGTACTTC. This codes for CSVEVGLAGGKEQYF.

This rearrangement joins TRBV5-1 to TRBJ2-7, with D uncertain. From germline, CDR1 is SGHRS and CDR2 YFSETQ. The CDR3 spans 14 residues. The V gene lost 0 bases and the J gene lost 5 bases, with 12 bases spanning the gap. This chain's CDR3 is CASSLAWVVDEQYF. In nucleotides, the CDR3 is TGCGCCAGCAGCTTGGCCTGGGTAGTAGACGAGCAGTACTTC.

The chain joins TRBV7-2 to TRBJ2-1; 9 bases fit TRBD2. Trimming cost V 5 bases and J 4 bases; bases outside gene matches: 9. CDR3 length: 16 amino acids. Germline V gene data show CDR1 as SGHTA and CDR2 as FQGNSA. The DNA of the CDR3 is TGTGCCAGCAGCCCCTTGGGCGGGGGGGGGTACAATGAGCAGTTCTTC. Its translation: CASSPLGGGGYNEQFF.

The chain uses TRBV7-9 and TRBJ2-2; D uncertain. Germline assignment: CDR1 SEHNR and CDR2 FQNEAQ (reference sequence). Trimming shortened V by 1 base and J by 2 bases, and 8 bases separated the two germline ends. The CDR3 length is 15 residues. The CDR3 DNA reads TGTGCCAGCAGCTTAGAAGCCCTCAACACCGGGGAGCTGTTTTTT. This gives the protein CASSLEALNTGELFF.

This chain connects TRBV7-6 to TRBJ2-3; the D gene is possibly TRBD1 (7 bases). Deletions cut 1 base from V and 1 base from J, with 12 bases between. The CDR3 loop spans 16 amino acids. Germline-derived CDR1 and CDR2 are SGHVS and FNYEAQ. The CDR3 loop reads CASSLDQGGRTDTQYF. The CDR3 region has the DNA TGTGCCAGCAGCTTAGATCAGGGGGGACGCACAGATACGCAGTATTTT. Full variable domain (remainder filled in from reference TRBV7-6 and TRBJ2-3): GAGVSQSPRYKVTKRGQDVALRCDPISGHVSLYWYRQALGQGPEFLTYFNYEAQQDKSGLPNDRFSAERPEGSISTLTIQRTEQRDSAMYRCASSLDQGGRTDTQYFGPGTRLTVL.

CDR3 protein: CSARGDRVDLAEAFF. The CDR3 DNA reads as TGCAGTGCTAGGGGGGACAGGGTGGACTTGGCCGAAGCTTTCTTT. This chain uses TRBV20-1 with TRBJ1-1; TRBD1 matches 9 bases. The junction had 13 bases not matched to a gene; V was cut back by 3 bases and J by 8 bases. CDR3 length equals 15 residues. Germline CDR1 DFQATT, CDR2 SNEGSKA (reference sequence).

The rearrangement uses TRBV28 and TRBJ1-2; TRBD1 agrees at 8 bases. CDR1 and CDR2 (germline): MDHEN, SYDVKM. The ends lost 5 bases at V and 4 bases at J; junction bases unmatched: 12. This CDR3 has 16 residues. CDR3 residues: CASSTQDRASIYGYTF. The CDR3 DNA reads TGTGCCAGCAGTACACAGGACAGGGCCTCAATCTATGGCTACACCTTC.

Details on this clonotype: This could be a read error, since a much larger clone is one nucleotide away. The chain recombines TRBV5-1 with TRBJ2-7, with D unclear. The CDR3 spans 13 residues. CDR1 and CDR2 from the germline V gene are SGHRS and YFSETQ. V was clipped by 5 bases and J by 3 bases, with 12 bases between them. The CDR3 here is CASSIPPRYEQYF. The DNA for the CDR3 is TGCGCCAGCAGTATCCCCCCCCGCTACGAGCAGTACTTC.

This clonotype was found a few times. This chain connects TRBV7-2 to TRBJ2-2; 8 bases are a match to TRBD1. The ends lost 4 bases at V and 3 bases at J; junction bases unmatched: 7. Per the germline V gene, CDR1 is SGHTA and CDR2 is FQGNSA. CDR3 length: 16 residues. CDR3 in amino acids: CASSSRTGTHTGELFF. In DNA, the CDR3 is TGTGCCAGCAGCTCCCGGACAGGGACACACACCGGGGAGCTGTTTTTT.

V and J are TRBV6-5 and TRBJ1-3, with 8 bases fitting TRBD1. V was clipped by 0 bases and J by 2 bases; unmatched bases: 3. The CDR3 extends over 16 amino acids. CDR1 and CDR2 (germline): MNHEY, SVGAGI. CDR3: CASSYSGQAAGNTIYF. The CDR3, as DNA: TGTGCCAGCAGTTACTCGGGACAGGCGGCTGGAAACACCATATATTTT.

The gene calls are TRBV7-6 and TRBJ2-7; D possibly corresponds to TRBD2 (6 bases). The V gene lost 4 bases and the J gene lost 2 bases, with 15 bases spanning the gap. The V gene's germline CDR1 is SGHVS and CDR2 FNYEAQ. The CDR3 loop spans 15 amino acids. The CDR3 sequence is CASSYGTAAAYEQYF. CDR3 nucleotide sequence: TGTGCCAGCAGCTATGGGACTGCCGCCGCCTACGAGCAGTACTTC. The variable domain in full, with the rest retrieved from reference TRBV7-6 and TRBJ2-7, is GAGVSQSPRYKVTKRGQDVALRCDPISGHVSLYWYRQALGQGPEFLTYFNYEAQQDKSGLPNDRFSAERPEGSISTLTIQRTEQRDSAMYRCASSYGTAAAYEQYFGPGTRLTVT.

The CDR3: CASSPWTAGELFF. CDR3 DNA: TGTGCCAGCAGCCCGTGGACAGCCGGGGAGCTGTTTTTT. V usage is TRBV5-4 and J usage is TRBJ2-2, with D tentatively TRBD1 (6 bases). V was trimmed by 4 bases and J by 6 bases, leaving 10 bases between them. Germline values: CDR1 SGHNT, CDR2 YYREEE (reference sequence). The CDR3 covers 13 residues.

The chain links TRBV7-2 to TRBJ1-2; 9 positions agree with TRBD1. The junction had 3 bases not matched to a gene; V was cut back by 7 bases and J by 0 bases. Germline lookup yields CDR1 SGHTA and CDR2 FQGNSA. This CDR3 comprises 14 residues. The CDR3 DNA sequence: TGTGCCAGCACCACAGGGGGCACTAACTATGGCTACACCTTC. Translation: CASTTGGTNYGYTF.

The gene calls are TRBV12-3 or TRBV12-4 and TRBJ2-2, with 16 bases lining up with TRBD2. The CDR3 extends over 19 amino acids. Unmatched junction bases numbered 10, after V lost 6 bases and J lost 3 bases. This chain's CDR3 is CASRPYPGLAGGHTGELFF. CDR3 DNA sequence: TGTGCCAGCAGACCCTACCCGGGACTAGCGGGGGGGCACACCGGGGAGCTGTTTTTT.

The chain employs TRBV27 and TRBJ1-6, with 9 bases lining up with TRBD1. Germline V gene sequence: CDR1 MNHEY, CDR2 SMNVEV (reference sequence). The CDR3 is made up of 15 amino acids. The V and J ends lost 6 bases and 4 bases, in that order; junction bases with no gene match: 4. The DNA for the CDR3 is TGTGCCAGCAGCGAGGGACAGGGTTATAATTCACCCCTCCACTTT. Translating it yields CASSEGQGYNSPLHF.

This clonotype showed up just a few times. V usage is TRBV7-9 and J usage is TRBJ2-3; TRBD2 matches 7 bases. Germline CDR1 is SEHNR and CDR2 is FQNEAQ (reference sequence). This CDR3 is built from 15 residues. The V gene end was trimmed by 3 bases and the J gene end by 5 bases; junction bases not matched to a gene: 8. Here the CDR3 reads CASSLGSGEGDTQYF. CDR3 DNA: TGTGCCAGCAGCTTGGGCAGCGGGGAAGGAGATACGCAGTATTTT.

V and J are TRBV5-4 and TRBJ2-2; D remains ambiguous. V lost 0 bases to trimming and J lost 1 base, with 4 bases between them. The CDR3 sequence is 14 residues long. Germline CDR1 is SGHNT and CDR2 is YYREEE (reference sequence). CDR3 in amino acids: CASSLAGNTGELFF. The DNA for the CDR3 is TGTGCCAGCAGCTTGGCCGGGAACACCGGGGAGCTGTTTTTT. Together with reference TRBV5-4 and TRBJ2-2, the CDR3 gives the full variable domain: ETGVTQSPTHLIKTRGQQVTLRCSSQSGHNTVSWYQQALGQGPQFIFQYYREEENGRGNFPPRFSGLQFPNYSSELNVNALELDDSALYLCASSLAGNTGELFFGEGSRLTVL.

The rearrangement uses TRBV3-1 and TRBJ2-3, with 7 bases aligning to TRBD1. The CDR3 loop spans 16 amino acids. With V trimmed by 4 bases and J by 4 bases, 11 bases remained unmatched. Germline lookup yields CDR1 LGHDT and CDR2 YNNKEL (reference sequence). CDR3 DNA sequence: TGTGCCAGCAGCCCAGGGACAGTAGGCTCGTCAGATACGCAGTATTTT. This codes for CASSPGTVGSSDTQYF.